The TCR beta chain under discussion was sequenced for a study of blood T cell repertoires in COVID-19. Looked up from germline, CDR1 is SGHTA and CDR2 is FQGTGA. Trimming cost V 0 bases and J 5 bases, with 17 bases left between them. The CDR3 sequence is 16 residues long. How the authors handled the data: Reference gene primer amplification yielded estimated nucleated cell counts. Sequencing was performed with immunoSEQ multiplex PCR; in TCRdb, only in-frame clones are kept and a portion is missing. That table supplies the V and J calls and clone size; D and trimming were determined from the DNA. Of 220,000 or so clones listed, more than 70% are singletons.

The source of this sequence is an elderly woman with acute or convalescent COVID-19. Sequencing was carried out using peripheral blood. This rearrangement joins TRBV7-3 to TRBJ2-7; the D gene is possibly TRBD1 (7 bases). The CDR3 DNA follows: TGTGCCAGCAGCTTAACCGGGGGTGACAGGGTGAACGAGCAGTACTTC. Its translation is CASSLTGGDRVNEQYF.